Listed below are T cell receptor beta chains from one sample, sequenced in a study of response to subunit inactivated influenza vaccine. TCRdb re-called the RT-PCR reads through MiXCR, storing one row per CDR3 protein. This repertoire shows some 850,000 distinct CDR3 sequences, less than 20% found once; its top ten account for approximately 10%. Source: PBMCs from blood, taken 4 to 6 days after vaccination. Source of these receptors: a man between 50 and 59 years old who received an inactivated influenza vaccine. CDR3s include the opening cysteine and the closing phenylalanine or tryptophan.

TRBV6-5,CASSYSWAGGTYEQYF
TRBV7-2,CASSATSGGRTDTQYF
TRBV10-3,CAISETGQGNEQYF
TRBV29-1,CSVEWDLNEQFF
TRBV15,CATSGGAVYNEQFF
TRBV11-2,CASSKGIGDLWAGELFF
TRBV20-1,CSARADIFRSKGETQYF
TRBV7-9,CASSYRSLTDTQYF
TRBV20-1,CSAGTGGPYEQYF
TRBV15,CATSPWATGELFF